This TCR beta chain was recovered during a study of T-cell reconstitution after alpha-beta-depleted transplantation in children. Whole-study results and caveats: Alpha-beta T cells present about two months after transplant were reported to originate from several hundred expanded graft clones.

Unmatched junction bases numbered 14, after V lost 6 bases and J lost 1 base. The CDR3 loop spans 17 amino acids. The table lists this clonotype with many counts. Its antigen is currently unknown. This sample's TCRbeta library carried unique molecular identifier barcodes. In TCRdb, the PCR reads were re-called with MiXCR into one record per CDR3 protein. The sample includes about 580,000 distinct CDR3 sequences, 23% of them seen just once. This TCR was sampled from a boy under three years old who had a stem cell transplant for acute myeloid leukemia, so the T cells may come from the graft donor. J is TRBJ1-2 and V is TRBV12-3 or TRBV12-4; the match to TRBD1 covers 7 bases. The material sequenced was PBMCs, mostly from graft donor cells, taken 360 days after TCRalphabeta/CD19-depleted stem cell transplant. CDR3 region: CASSNPGTAQGNYGYTF. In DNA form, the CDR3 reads TGTGCCAGCAGCAACCCCGGGACAGCACAGGGTAACTATGGCTACACCTTC.